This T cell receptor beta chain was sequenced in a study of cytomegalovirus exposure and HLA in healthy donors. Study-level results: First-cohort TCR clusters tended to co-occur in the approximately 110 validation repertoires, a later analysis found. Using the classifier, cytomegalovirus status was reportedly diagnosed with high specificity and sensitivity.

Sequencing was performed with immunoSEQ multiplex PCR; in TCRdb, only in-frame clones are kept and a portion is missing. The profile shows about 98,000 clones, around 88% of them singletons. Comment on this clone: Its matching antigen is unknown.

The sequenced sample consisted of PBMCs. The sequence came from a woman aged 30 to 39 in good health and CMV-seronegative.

In DNA form, the CDR3 reads TGCGCCAGCAGCCAATGGTTAGCGTCGGGCTGGGCCAAAAACATTCAGTACTTC. This encodes CASSQWLASGWAKNIQYF. This chain joins TRBV4-1 and TRBJ2-4, with D possibly being TRBD2 (5 bases). The CDR3 covers 18 residues. V shed 2 bases and J shed 1 base, with 18 bases lying between them. Looked up from germline, CDR1 is MGHRA and CDR2 is YSYEKL.